This is a list of T cell receptor beta chains from one sample in a study of radiotherapy plus CTLA-4 blockade in lung cancer. Method: immunoSEQ multiplex PCR; TCRdb's copy keeps in-frame clones and lacks some. The sample records around 30,000 clones, around 70% being singletons. The input for sequencing was peripheral blood, taken from a patient treated with radiotherapy plus ipilimumab. The receptors come from a human donor with non-small cell lung cancer that progressed on radiotherapy plus ipilimumab. Both conserved end residues are part of each CDR3. Fields, in order: V gene, clone size, D gene, J gene, CDR3 protein, CDR3 DNA. A D gene is named only where the DNA matches it firmly. Expanded clones are given a class, and other clones once, few, many or no size at all.

>TRBV29-1|-|TRBD2|TRBJ2-1
CSLGLAGGPYNEQFF
TGCAGCCTGGGGCTAGCGGGGGGGCCCTACAATGAGCAGTTCTTC
>TRBV18|-|TRBD2|TRBJ2-1
CASSLQTSGTGDEQFF
TGTGCCAGCTCCCTACAGACTAGCGGGACTGGGGATGAGCAGTTCTTC
>TRBV28|-|TRBD2|TRBJ2-5
CASSLWGSGGSGAQYF
TGTGCCAGCAGTTTATGGGGTAGCGGGGGGTCCGGGGCCCAGTACTTC
>TRBV2|-|-|TRBJ1-2
CASSESSVYGYTF
TGTGCCAGCAGTGAGAGCAGTGTCTATGGCTACACCTTC
>TRBV7-2|-|-|TRBJ2-5
CASTSGALGQTQYF
TGTGCCAGCACCTCCGGCGCCCTAGGACAGACCCAGTACTTC
>TRBV19|-|TRBD1|TRBJ1-2
CASSGRTGGVLSRYTF
TGTGCCAGTAGCGGCCGGACAGGGGGAGTTCTGTCTCGCTACACCTTC
>TRBV9|-|-|TRBJ1-2
CASSVEADYGYTF
TGTGCCAGCAGCGTAGAGGCTGACTATGGCTACACCTTC
>TRBV7-2|once|-|TRBJ1-3
CASSLVQGGNTIYF
TGTGCCAGCAGCTTAGTGCAGGGGGGAAACACCATATATTTT
>TRBV7-2|-|-|TRBJ1-1
CASTLVRGYTEAFF
TGTGCCAGCACTCTTGTTCGGGGATACACTGAAGCTTTCTTT
>TRBV2|-|TRBD1|TRBJ2-5
CASGQGETQYF
TGTGCCAGCGGACAGGGAGAGACCCAGTACTTC
>TRBV5-4|few|TRBD1|TRBJ2-7
CASSFRDRPYEQYF
TGTGCCAGCAGCTTCAGGGACAGACCATACGAGCAGTACTTC
>TRBV7-2|-|-|TRBJ2-2
CASSFSRTNTGELFF
TGTGCCAGCAGCTTTTCTAGGACTAACACCGGGGAGCTGTTTTTT
>TRBV11-2|few|TRBD1|TRBJ1-2
CASSLEDRGLYGYTF
TGTGCCAGCAGCTTAGAGGACAGGGGTCTTTATGGCTACACCTTC
>TRBV29-1|few|-|TRBJ2-1
CSVVRRYNEQFF
TGCAGCGTTGTAAGGCGCTACAATGAGCAGTTCTTC
>TRBV5-4|-|TRBD1|TRBJ2-5
CASSLGGQGAQETQYF
TGTGCCAGCAGCTTGGGGGGACAGGGGGCTCAAGAGACCCAGTACTTC
>TRBV7-2|-|-|TRBJ1-2
CASSLSGSGHGYTF
TGTGCCAGCAGCTTAAGTGGGTCGGGCCATGGCTACACCTTC
>TRBV2|-|-|TRBJ2-2
CASMGRANTGELFF
TGTGCCAGCATGGGCAGAGCGAACACCGGGGAGCTGTTTTTT
>TRBV6-5|-|TRBD2|TRBJ2-3
CASSVGLVTDTQYF
TGTGCCAGCAGTGTGGGACTAGTGACAGATACGCAGTATTTT